The 3 T cell receptor beta chains given below trace back to one sample, sequenced in a study of T cells expressing NK-cell markers. TCRdb processed the 5' RACE reads again and assigns one entry to each CDR3 protein, with no DNA. This repertoire includes 550,000 to 600,000 distinct CDR3 sequences. The sequencing input was blood T cells: a sorted CD56 or NKG2C T cell subset, CD4+ or CD8+ T cells, or bulk PBMC T cells (not recorded which). Receptors were obtained from a young man in good health.

The chain couples TRBV12-3 or TRBV12-4 to TRBJ2-2; TCRdb's D gene call, TRBD1, goes unchecked for lack of DNA. This CDR3 comprises 14 residues. The chain's CDR3 is CASRRELNTGELFF.

The V gene is TRBV6-5, the J gene TRBJ2-1. Germline assignment: CDR1 MNHEY and CDR2 SVGAGI. The CDR3 extends over 16 amino acids. CDR3 in amino acids: CASSRRPGSSYNEQFF.

The rearrangement joins TRBV12-5 to TRBJ2-5; TCRdb's assignment of TRBD1 cannot be checked, as there is no DNA. Germline-derived CDR1 and CDR2 are LGHNT and FRNRAP. This CDR3 is built from 16 residues. CDR3 region: CASGLGLLDTKETQYF.